The 14 T cell receptor beta chains below come from one sample, sequenced in a study of T cell repertoires in cytomegalovirus infection. TCRdb re-derived calls from the reads in MiXCR, one entry per CDR3 protein. The sample has 630,000 or so distinct CDR3 sequences, 20% to 25% seen once; the top ten hold approximately 8.2%. The specimen was CD8+ T cells from PBMCs. The receptors stem from a human donor in good health (CMV status not recorded). Some clones in this sample may be carry-over from other donors' samples.

This clonotype was counted many times. The chain links TRBV14 to TRBJ2-1; 8 bases fit TRBD2. CDR3 length: 16 amino acids. With V trimmed by 3 bases and J by 3 bases, 7 bases remained unmatched. CDR1 and CDR2 (germline): SGHDN, FVKESK. The CDR3 protein is CASSQRAGEFYNEQFF. The CDR3 nucleotides are TGTGCCAGCAGCCAGCGAGCGGGGGAGTTCTACAATGAGCAGTTCTTC.

The chain carries TRBV20-1 and TRBJ1-2; D call uncertain. The V gene lost 5 bases and the J gene lost 8 bases, with 21 bases spanning the gap. Germline V gene data show CDR1 as DFQATT and CDR2 as SNEGSKA (reference sequence). The CDR3 contains 14 residues. The CDR3: CSASISTETWGYTF. In DNA, the CDR3 is TGCAGTGCTTCGATATCGACGGAGACTTGGGGCTACACCTTC.

This clonotype has at least ten counts. The rearrangement joins TRBV19 to TRBJ1-1, with D possibly being TRBD1 (5 bases). V lost 0 bases and J 5 bases, leaving 10 bases between the germline ends. Germline V gene data show CDR1 as LNHDA and CDR2 as SQIVND (reference sequence). The CDR3 loop spans 14 amino acids. For the CDR3, the DNA is TGTGCCAGTAGTATAGATCTCTGGGGGACTGAAGCTTTCTTT. Residues: CASSIDLWGTEAFF.

This clonotype has ten or more counts. This chain joins TRBV7-6 and TRBJ2-3; D call uncertain. Per germline, CDR1 SGHVS and CDR2 FNYEAQ. The CDR3 consists of 12 residues. Trimming removed 5 bases from V and 4 bases from J, with 7 bases in between. Here the CDR3 DNA reads TGTGCCAGCAGCGCTAGGCCAGATACGCAGTATTTT. Amino acid sequence: CASSARPDTQYF. Drawing the rest from reference TRBV7-6 and TRBJ2-3, the complete variable domain is GAGVSQSPRYKVTKRGQDVALRCDPISGHVSLYWYRQALGQGPEFLTYFNYEAQQDKSGLPNDRFSAERPEGSISTLTIQRTEQRDSAMYRCASSARPDTQYFGPGTRLTVL.

This clonotype appeared a few times. This CDR3 reads CASSPGQGVYNEQFF. The CDR3 DNA reads TGTGCCAGCAGCCCCGGACAGGGGGTATACAATGAGCAGTTCTTC. The rearrangement uses TRBV6-2 or TRBV6-3 and TRBJ2-1; 10 bases agree with TRBD1. Germline loops: CDR1 MNHEY, CDR2 SVGEGT. The CDR3 is 15 amino acids. V trimming: 6 bases; J trimming: 4 bases; junction bases outside the gene matches: 6.

The chain has TRBV7-9 and TRBJ2-4; possible D gene TRBD1, 5 bases. Germline V CDR1 and CDR2: SEHNR, FQNEAQ (reference sequence). The CDR3 totals 15 residues. V was shortened by 4 bases and J by 1 base, with 11 bases between the two germline ends. The DNA for the CDR3 is TGTGCCAGCAGCTCTTTGGGGCCCGCCAAAAACATTCAGTACTTC. The encoded protein is CASSSLGPAKNIQYF.

The sample holds many counts of this clonotype. The chain links TRBV7-6 to TRBJ2-2; D remains unclear. CDR3 size: 14 residues. Looked up from germline, CDR1 is SGHVS and CDR2 is FNYEAQ. V was clipped by 1 base and J by 1 base, with 4 bases between them. The DNA of the CDR3 is TGTGCCAGCAGCTTAGAGGGGAACACCGGGGAGCTGTTTTTT. This codes for CASSLEGNTGELFF.

This clonotype came up once. V usage is TRBV10-3 and J usage is TRBJ1-1; the D is unclear. This CDR3 contains 15 residues. CDR1 is ENHRY, CDR2 SYGVKD, per germline. V dropped 7 bases and J dropped 1 base, with 16 bases sitting between them. The CDR3 here is CAITRARARNTEAFF. The DNA for the CDR3 is TGTGCCATCACCAGAGCGAGGGCGCGGAACACTGAAGCTTTCTTT.

This clonotype was seen a handful of times. V usage is TRBV20-1 and J usage is TRBJ1-2; 9 bases map to TRBD1. Germline CDR1 DFQATT, CDR2 SNEGSKA (reference sequence). V gave up 4 bases and J gave up 4 bases; unmatched junction bases: 4. CDR3 length equals 13 residues. The CDR3 sequence is CSATRDRVYGYTF. The CDR3 nucleotides are TGCAGTGCTACCCGGGACAGGGTCTATGGCTACACCTTC.

The chain combines TRBV14 with TRBJ2-7; TRBD1 might be the D (5 bases). With 4 bases removed from V and 7 bases from J, the gap between germline ends came to 11 bases. In germline, CDR1 is SGHDN, CDR2 FVKESK. The CDR3 is 12 residues long. CDR3: CASSPGSGEQYV. The CDR3 coding sequence is TGTGCCAGCAGCCCAGGGTCAGGGGAGCAGTACGTC.

The J gene is TRBJ2-3, the V gene TRBV15, with D perhaps TRBD2 (6 bases). The CDR3 consists of 18 residues. The germline V gene encodes CDR1 LNHNV and CDR2 YYDKDF (reference sequence). Trimming stripped 0 bases from V and 4 bases from J, with 20 bases between. DNA of the CDR3: TGTGCCACCAGCAGAGATGCGGGGCGCAGGGTTCGGGCAGATACGCAGTATTTT. It is translated as CATSRDAGRRVRADTQYF.

This clonotype occurred a few times. The chain recombines TRBV7-9 with TRBJ2-7; 10 bases agree with TRBD1. The J segment lost 3 bases and the V segment lost 3 bases, leaving 8 bases of the junction unmatched. CDR1 SEHNR and CDR2 FQNEAQ come from the germline V gene (reference sequence). This CDR3 comprises 16 residues. The CDR3 DNA follows: TGTGCCAGCAGCTTGGCCGCGGGACAGGGGCACTACGAGCAGTACTTC. The encoded protein is CASSLAAGQGHYEQYF.

At least ten counts were recorded for this clonotype. J is TRBJ2-1 and V is TRBV12-3 or TRBV12-4; the D is unclear. The V and J ends lost 0 bases and 5 bases respectively, with 5 bases between them. The CDR3 covers 13 residues. CDR3 in DNA: TGTGCCAGCAGTTTAGCTACCCACAATGAGCAGTTCTTC. It translates to CASSLATHNEQFF.

This clonotype appeared many times. The chain links TRBV5-1 to TRBJ2-4; maybe TRBD1 (6 bases). The germline V and J ends were trimmed by 1 base and 0 bases, with 11 bases remaining between them. From germline, CDR1 is SGHRS and CDR2 YFSETQ. The CDR3 is made up of 16 amino acids. This CDR3 is CASSLTGLGAKNIQYF. CDR3 DNA sequence: TGCGCCAGCAGCTTGACAGGGCTGGGAGCCAAAAACATTCAGTACTTC.